The subject of this entry is one TCR beta chain. The protocol was immunoSEQ multiplex PCR, while the TCRdb copy is restricted to in-frame clones and leaves out a portion. The sample lists 100,000 or so clones; about 88% were seen once. The sample comes from a study of T cell responses to AZD1222 COVID-19 vaccine. Trimming at V came to 5 bases and at J to 11 bases, leaving 18 bases not matched to a gene. Germline CDR1 SGHTA, CDR2 FQGNSA. The CDR3 spans 17 residues. The receptor was isolated from an adult who received the AZD1222 COVID-19 vaccine. The material sequenced was peripheral blood, taken 28 days after the second AZD1222 dose. The chain joins TRBV7-2 to TRBJ1-5, with 10 bases aligning to TRBD1. The CDR3 DNA follows: TGTGCCAGCAGCCCTAGACCCGGGACAGGGGCCAATGGGGCCCAGCATTTT. It specifies CASSPRPGTGANGAQHF.